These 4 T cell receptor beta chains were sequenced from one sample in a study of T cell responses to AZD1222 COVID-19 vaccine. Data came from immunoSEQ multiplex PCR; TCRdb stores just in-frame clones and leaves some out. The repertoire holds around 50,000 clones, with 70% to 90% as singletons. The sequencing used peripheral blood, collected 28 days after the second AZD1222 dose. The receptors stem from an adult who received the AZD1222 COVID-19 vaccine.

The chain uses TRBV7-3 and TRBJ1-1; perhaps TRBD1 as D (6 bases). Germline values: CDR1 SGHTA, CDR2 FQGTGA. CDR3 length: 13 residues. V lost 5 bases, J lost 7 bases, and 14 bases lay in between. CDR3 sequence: CASSANGQREAFF. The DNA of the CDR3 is TGTGCCAGCAGCGCGAACGGACAGCGTGAAGCTTTCTTT.

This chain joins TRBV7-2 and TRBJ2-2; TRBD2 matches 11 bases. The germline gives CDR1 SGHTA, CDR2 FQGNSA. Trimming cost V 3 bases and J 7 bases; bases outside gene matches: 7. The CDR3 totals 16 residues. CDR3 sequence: CASSLGSGGALGELFF. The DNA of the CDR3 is TGTGCCAGCAGCTTGGGTAGCGGGGGGGCCCTCGGGGAGCTGTTTTTT.

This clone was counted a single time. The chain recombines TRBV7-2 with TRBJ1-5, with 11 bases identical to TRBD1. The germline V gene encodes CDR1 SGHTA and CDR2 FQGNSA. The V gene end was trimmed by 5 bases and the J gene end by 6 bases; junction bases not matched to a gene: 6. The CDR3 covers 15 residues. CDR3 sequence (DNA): TGTGCCAGCAGCCCCCGGACAGGGGGCAGTCAGCCCCAGCATTTT. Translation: CASSPRTGGSQPQHF.

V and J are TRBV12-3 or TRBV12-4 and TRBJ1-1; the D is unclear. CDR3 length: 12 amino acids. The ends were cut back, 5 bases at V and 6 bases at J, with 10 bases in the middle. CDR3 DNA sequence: TGTGCCAGCAGTATTGGACCCCCTGAAGCTTTCTTT. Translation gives CASSIGPPEAFF.